The clone carrying this T cell receptor (beta chain) was observed at least ten times. The germline V gene encodes CDR1 MDHEN and CDR2 SYDVKM. CDR3 length: 17 residues. V dropped 3 bases and J dropped 0 bases, with 16 bases sitting between them. The data originate from a study of T cells in Graves' hyperthyroidism and ophthalmopathy. Looking at the study overall: Before treatment of any kind, peripheral blood was taken at initial diagnosis.

TCR beta CDR3 region amplification was performed from RNA transcripts. HTBI primers were used for first-round RT-PCR of the TCR CDR3. Each CDR3 protein gets one entry after TCRdb re-called the multiplex PCR reads with MiXCR. The table records a few hundred thousand distinct CDR3 sequences, about 14% of them present only once. Sequencing input: blood. This receptor was obtained from a woman between 40 and 50 years old with Graves' hyperthyroidism that later progressed to Graves' ophthalmopathy. The chain joins TRBV28 to TRBJ2-3; D call uncertain. CDR3 DNA: TGTGCCAGCAGTTTTTTTATTTCGTCGCAGAGCACAGATACGCAGTATTTT. It encodes CASSFFISSQSTDTQYF.